The source of this TCR beta chain is a study of neoadjuvant anti-PD-1 for oral cavity cancer. Study-level findings and limits: Only a few patients per response group were TCR-analyzed; validation needed. Non-responders to neoadjuvant nivolumab had significantly more clonal PBMC T cells than responders.

This clone has only a few counts. Its cognate antigen is unknown. The data were produced by immunoSEQ multiplex PCR, yet TCRdb's version contains in-frame clones alone and is incomplete. This table has several thousand clones, 76% appearing once. CDR3 length equals 13 residues. V was shortened by 0 bases and J by 7 bases, with 7 bases between the two germline ends. Germline-derived CDR1 and CDR2 are ENHRY and SYGVKD. The sequenced sample was PBMCs, obtained before nivolumab (anti-PD-1) treatment. The V gene is TRBV10-3, the J gene TRBJ1-5, with D uncertain. The receptor comes from a person between 40 and 85 years old with oral cavity squamous cell carcinoma. As DNA, the CDR3 is TGTGCCATCAGTGAGTCCCCGGCCCAGCCCCAGCATTTT. Residues: CAISESPAQPQHF.